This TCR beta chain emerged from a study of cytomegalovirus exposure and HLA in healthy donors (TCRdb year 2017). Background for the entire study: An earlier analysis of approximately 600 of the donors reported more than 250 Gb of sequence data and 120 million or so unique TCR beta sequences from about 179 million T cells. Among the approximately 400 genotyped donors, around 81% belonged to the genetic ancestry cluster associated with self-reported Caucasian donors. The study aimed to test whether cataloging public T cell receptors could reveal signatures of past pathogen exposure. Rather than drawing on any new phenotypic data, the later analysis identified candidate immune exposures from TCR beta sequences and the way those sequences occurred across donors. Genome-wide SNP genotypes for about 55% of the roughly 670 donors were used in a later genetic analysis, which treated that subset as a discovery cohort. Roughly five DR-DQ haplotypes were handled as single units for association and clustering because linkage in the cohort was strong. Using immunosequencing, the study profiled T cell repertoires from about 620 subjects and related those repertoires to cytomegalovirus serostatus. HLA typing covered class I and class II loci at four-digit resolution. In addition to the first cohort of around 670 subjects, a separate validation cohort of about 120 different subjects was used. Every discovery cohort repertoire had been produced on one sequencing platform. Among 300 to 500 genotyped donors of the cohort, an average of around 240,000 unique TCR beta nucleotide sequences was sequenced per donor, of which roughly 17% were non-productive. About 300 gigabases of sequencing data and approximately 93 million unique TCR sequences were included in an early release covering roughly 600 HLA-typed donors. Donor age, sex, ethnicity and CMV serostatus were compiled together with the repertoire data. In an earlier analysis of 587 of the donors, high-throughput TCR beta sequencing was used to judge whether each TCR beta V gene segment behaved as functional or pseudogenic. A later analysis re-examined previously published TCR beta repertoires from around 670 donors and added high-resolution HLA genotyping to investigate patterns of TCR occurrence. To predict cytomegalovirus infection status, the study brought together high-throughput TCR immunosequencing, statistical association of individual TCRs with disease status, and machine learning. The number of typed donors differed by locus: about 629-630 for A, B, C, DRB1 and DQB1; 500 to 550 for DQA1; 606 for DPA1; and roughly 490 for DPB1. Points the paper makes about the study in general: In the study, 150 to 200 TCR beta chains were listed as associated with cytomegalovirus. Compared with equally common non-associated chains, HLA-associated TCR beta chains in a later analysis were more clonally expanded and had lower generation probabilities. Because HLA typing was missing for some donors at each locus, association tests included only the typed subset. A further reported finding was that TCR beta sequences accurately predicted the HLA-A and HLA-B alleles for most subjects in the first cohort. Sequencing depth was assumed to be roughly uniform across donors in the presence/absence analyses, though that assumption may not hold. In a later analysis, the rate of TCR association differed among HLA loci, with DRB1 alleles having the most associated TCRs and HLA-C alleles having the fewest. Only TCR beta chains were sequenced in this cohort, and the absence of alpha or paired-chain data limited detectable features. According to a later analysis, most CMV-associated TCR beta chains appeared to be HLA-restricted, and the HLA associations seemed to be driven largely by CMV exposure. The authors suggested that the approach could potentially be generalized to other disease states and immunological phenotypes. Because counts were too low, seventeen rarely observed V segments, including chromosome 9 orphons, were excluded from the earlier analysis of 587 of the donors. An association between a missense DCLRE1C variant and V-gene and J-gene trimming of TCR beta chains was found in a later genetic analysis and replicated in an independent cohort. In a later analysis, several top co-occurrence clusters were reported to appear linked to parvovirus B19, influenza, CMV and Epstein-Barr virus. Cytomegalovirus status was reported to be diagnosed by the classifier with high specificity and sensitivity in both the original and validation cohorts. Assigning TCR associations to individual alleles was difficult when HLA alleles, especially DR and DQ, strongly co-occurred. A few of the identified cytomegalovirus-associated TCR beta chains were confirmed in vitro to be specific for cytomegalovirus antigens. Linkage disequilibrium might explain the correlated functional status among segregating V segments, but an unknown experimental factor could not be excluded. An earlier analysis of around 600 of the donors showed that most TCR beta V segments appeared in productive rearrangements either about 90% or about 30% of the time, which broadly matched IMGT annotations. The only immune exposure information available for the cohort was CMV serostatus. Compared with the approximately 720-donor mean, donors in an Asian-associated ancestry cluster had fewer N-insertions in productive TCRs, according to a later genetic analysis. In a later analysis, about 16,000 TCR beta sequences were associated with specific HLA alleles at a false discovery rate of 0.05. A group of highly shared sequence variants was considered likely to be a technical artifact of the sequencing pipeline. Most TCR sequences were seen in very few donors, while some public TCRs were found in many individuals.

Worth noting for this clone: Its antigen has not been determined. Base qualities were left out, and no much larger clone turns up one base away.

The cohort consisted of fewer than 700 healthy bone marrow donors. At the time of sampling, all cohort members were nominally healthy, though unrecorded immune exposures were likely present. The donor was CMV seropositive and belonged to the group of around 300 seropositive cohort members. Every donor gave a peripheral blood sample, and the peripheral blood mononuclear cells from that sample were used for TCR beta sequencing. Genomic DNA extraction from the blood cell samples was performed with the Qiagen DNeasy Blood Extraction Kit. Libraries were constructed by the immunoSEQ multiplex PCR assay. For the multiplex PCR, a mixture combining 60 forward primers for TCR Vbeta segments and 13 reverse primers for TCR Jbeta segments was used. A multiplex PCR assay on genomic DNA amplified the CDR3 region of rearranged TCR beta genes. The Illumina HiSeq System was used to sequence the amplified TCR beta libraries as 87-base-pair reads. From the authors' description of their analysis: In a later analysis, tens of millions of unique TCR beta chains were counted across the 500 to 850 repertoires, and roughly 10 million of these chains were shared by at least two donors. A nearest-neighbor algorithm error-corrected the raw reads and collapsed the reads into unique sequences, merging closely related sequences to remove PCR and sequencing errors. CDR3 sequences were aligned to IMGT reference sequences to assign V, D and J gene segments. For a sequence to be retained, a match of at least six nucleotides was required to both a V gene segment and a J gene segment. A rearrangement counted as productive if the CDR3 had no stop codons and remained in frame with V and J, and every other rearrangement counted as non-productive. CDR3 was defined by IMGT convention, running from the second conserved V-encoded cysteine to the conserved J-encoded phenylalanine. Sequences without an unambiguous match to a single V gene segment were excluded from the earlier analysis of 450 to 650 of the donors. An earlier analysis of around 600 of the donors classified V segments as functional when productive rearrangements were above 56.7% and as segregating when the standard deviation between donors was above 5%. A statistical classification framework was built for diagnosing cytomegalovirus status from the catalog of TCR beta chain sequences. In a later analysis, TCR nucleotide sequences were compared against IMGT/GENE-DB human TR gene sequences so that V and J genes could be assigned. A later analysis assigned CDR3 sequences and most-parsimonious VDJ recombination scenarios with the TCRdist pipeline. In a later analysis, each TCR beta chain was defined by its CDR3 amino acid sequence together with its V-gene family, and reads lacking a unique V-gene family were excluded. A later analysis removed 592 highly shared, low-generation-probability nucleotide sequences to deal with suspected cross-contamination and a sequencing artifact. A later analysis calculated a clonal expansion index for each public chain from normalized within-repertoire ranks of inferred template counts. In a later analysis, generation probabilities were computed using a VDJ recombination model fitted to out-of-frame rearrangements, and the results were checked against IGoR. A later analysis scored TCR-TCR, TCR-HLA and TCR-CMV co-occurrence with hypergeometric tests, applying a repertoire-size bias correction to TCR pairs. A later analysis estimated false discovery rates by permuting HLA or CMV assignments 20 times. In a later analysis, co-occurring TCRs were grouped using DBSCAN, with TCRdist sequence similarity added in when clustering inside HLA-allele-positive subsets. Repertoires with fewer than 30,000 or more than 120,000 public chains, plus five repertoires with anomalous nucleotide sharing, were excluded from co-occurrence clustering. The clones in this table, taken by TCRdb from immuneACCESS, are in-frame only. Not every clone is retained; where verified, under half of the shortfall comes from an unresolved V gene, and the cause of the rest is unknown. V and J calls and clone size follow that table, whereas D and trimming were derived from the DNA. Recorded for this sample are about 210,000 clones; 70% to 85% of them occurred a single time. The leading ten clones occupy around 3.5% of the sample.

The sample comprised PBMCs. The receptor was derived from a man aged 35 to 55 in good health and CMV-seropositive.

The nucleotides read TGTGCCAGCAGCTATAGGGACAGGGCTCTTATAAGTACCCAGTACTTC. It encodes CASSYRDRALISTQYF. Recombination connected TRBV7-2 to TRBJ2-5, with 9 middle bases fitting TRBD1. Trimmed from V: 4 bases; trimmed from J: 8 bases; junction bases lacking a gene match: 14. CDR1 and CDR2 (SGHTA, FQGNSA) derive from the germline V gene. Taken from cysteine to phenylalanine, the CDR3 has 16 residues. Left in the record is the CDR3 DNA by itself, 48 bases read in frame from the first base.